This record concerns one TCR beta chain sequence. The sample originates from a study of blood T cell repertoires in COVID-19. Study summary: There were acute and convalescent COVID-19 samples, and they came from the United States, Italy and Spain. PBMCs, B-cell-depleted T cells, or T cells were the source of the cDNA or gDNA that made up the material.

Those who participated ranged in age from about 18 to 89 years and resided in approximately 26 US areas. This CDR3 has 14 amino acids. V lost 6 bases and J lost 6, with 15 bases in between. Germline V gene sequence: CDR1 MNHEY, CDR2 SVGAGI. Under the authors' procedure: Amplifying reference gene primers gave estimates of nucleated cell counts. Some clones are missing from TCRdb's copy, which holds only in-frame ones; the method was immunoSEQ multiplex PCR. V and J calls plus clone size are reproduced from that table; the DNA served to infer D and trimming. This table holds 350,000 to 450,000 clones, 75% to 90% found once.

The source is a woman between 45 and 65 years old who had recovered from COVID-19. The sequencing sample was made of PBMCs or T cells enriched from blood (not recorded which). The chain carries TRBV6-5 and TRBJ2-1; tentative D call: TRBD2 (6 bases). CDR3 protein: CASRSSGLPNEQFF. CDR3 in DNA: TGTGCCAGCAGGTCCTCGGGACTTCCCAATGAGCAGTTCTTC.